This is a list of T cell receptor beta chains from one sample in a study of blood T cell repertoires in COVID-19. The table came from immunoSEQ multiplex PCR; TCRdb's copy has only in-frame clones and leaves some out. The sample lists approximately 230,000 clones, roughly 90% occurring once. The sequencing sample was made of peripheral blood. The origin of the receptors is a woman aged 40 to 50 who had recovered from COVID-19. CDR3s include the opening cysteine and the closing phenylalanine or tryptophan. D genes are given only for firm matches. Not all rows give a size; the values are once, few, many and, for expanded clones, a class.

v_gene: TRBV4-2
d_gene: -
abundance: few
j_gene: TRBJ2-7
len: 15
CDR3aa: CASSQERLGTYEQYF
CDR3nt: TGTGCCAGCAGCCAAGAAAGACTAGGGACCTACGAGCAGTACTTC

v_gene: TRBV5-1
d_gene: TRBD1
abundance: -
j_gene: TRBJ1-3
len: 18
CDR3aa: CASSLGPTGGISGNTIYF
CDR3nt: TGCGCCAGCAGCTTGGGGCCGACAGGGGGGATCTCTGGAAACACCATATATTTT

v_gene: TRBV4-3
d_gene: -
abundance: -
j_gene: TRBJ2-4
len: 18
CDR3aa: CASSQERQLGLAKNIQYF
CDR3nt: TGCGCCAGCAGCCAAGAAAGACAGCTGGGCTTAGCCAAAAACATTCAGTACTTC

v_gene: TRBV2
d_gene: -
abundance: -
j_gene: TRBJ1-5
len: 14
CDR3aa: CASSAVSENQPQHF
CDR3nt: TGTGCCAGCAGTGCGGTCAGCGAGAATCAGCCCCAGCATTTT

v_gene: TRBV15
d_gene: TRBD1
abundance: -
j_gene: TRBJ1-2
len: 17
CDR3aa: CATSRDSSGTDPYGYTF
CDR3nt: TGTGCCACCAGCAGAGATTCCTCCGGGACAGACCCCTATGGCTACACCTTC

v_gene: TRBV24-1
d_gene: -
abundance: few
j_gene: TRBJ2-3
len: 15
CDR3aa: CATSEAGRYGDTQYF
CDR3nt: TGTGCCACCAGTGAGGCAGGGAGGTATGGAGATACGCAGTATTTT

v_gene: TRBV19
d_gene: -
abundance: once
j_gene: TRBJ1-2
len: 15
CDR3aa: CASSPLTQGPYGYTF
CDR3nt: TGTGCCAGTAGTCCGCTGACGCAGGGTCCCTATGGCTACACCTTC

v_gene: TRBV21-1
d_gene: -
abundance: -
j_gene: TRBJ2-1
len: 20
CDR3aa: CASRKGGTSGGTLLVVEQFF
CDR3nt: TGTGCCAGCAGGAAAGGAGGGACTAGCGGGGGGACCCTCCTGGTGGTTGAGCAGTTCTTC

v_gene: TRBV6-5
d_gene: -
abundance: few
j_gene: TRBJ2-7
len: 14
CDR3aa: CASSYSMTFYEQYF
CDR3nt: TGTGCCAGCAGTTACTCGATGACATTCTACGAGCAGTACTTC

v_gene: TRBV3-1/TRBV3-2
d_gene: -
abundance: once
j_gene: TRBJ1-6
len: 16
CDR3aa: CASSQGTVKHGSPLHF
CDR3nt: TGTGCCAGCAGCCAAGGGACAGTCAAGCATGGTTCACCCCTCCACTTT

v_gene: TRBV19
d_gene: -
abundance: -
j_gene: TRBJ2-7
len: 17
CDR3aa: CASSMRGLPISSYEQYF
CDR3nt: TGTGCCAGTAGTATGAGGGGACTCCCGATTAGTTCCTACGAGCAGTACTTC

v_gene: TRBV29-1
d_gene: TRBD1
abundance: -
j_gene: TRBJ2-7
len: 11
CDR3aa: CSVLRQGGQHF
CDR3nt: TGCAGCGTTCTTCGACAGGGGGGCCAGCACTTC

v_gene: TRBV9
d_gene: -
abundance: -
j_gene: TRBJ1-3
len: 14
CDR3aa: CASSVRTTGNTIYF
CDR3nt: TGTGCCAGCAGCGTACGGACTACTGGAAACACCATATATTTT

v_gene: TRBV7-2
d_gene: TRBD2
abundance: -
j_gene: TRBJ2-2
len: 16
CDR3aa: CASSLVRTSRTGELFF
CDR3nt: TGTGCCAGCAGCTTAGTAAGGACTAGTAGGACCGGGGAGCTGTTTTTT

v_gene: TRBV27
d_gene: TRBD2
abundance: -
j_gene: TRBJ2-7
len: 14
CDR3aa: CASKSSGYGGEQYF
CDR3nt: TGTGCCAGCAAGAGTAGCGGGTATGGTGGCGAGCAGTACTTC

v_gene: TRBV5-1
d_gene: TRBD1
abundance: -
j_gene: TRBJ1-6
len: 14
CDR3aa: CASSPGQGESPLHF
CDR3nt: TGCGCCAGCAGCCCGGGACAGGGTGAATCACCCCTCCACTTT

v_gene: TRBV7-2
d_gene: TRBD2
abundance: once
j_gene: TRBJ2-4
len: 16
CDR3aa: CASSLEWRGAKNIQYF
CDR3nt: TGTGCCAGCAGCTTAGAGTGGCGGGGGGCCAAAAACATTCAGTACTTC

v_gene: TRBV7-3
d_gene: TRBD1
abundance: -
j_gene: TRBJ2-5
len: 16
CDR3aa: CASSLRPGTGGETQYF
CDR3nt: TGTGCCAGCAGCTTACGCCCCGGGACAGGGGGAGAGACCCAGTACTTC

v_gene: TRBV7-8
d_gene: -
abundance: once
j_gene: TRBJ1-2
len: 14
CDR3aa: CASSQESLAYGYTF
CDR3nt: TGTGCCAGCAGCCAAGAGTCCCTCGCCTATGGCTACACCTTC

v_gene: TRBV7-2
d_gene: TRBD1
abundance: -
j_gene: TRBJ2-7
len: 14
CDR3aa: CASSLDRGSNEQYF
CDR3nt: TGTGCCAGCAGCTTGGACAGGGGGAGCAACGAGCAGTACTTC

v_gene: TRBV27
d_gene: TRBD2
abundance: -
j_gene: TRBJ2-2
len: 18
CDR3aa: CASSRHLAGVRVTGELFF
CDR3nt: TGTGCCAGCAGCCGACATTTAGCGGGAGTTAGAGTGACCGGGGAGCTGTTTTTT

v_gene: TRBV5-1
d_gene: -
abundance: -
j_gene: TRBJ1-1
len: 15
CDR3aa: CASSSWGQVNTEAFF
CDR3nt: TGCGCCAGCAGCTCCTGGGGACAAGTAAACACTGAAGCTTTCTTT

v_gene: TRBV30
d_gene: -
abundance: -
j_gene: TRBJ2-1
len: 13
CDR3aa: CAWSQQADSEQFF
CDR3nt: TGTGCCTGGAGCCAACAGGCGGATTCGGAGCAGTTCTTC

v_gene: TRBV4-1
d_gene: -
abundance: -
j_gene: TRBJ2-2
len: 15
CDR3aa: CASSQDAGYAGELFF
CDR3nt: TGCGCCAGCAGCCAAGACGCGGGGTACGCCGGGGAGCTGTTTTTT

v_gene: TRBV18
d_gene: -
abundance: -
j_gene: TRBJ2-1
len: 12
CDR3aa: CASSPMSHEQFF
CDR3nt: TGTGCCAGCTCACCTATGAGCCATGAGCAGTTCTTC

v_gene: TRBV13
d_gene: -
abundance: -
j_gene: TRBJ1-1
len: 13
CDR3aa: CASSLGGPTEAFF
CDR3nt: TGTGCCAGCAGCTTAGGGGGGCCCACTGAAGCTTTCTTT

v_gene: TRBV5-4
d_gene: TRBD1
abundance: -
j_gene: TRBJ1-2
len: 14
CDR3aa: CASSSNRGAEGYTF
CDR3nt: TGTGCCAGCAGCTCCAACAGGGGCGCGGAGGGCTACACCTTC

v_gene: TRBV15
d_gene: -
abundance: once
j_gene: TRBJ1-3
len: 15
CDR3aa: CATSRERGRADTIYF
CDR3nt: TGTGCCACCAGCAGAGAGCGAGGCAGGGCAGACACCATATATTTT

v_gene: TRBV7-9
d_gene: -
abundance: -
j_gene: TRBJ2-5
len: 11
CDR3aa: CASSPVETQYF
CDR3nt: TGTGCCAGCAGCCCCGTAGAGACCCAGTACTTC

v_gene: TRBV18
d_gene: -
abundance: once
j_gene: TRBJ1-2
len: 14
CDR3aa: CASSPPSGIYGYTF
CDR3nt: TGTGCCAGCTCACCTCCGAGCGGGATCTATGGCTACACCTTC

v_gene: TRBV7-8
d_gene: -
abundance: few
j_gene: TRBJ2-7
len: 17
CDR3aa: CASSLGLVRGTPYEQYF
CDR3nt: TGTGCCAGCAGCTTAGGGCTTGTGCGGGGTACGCCCTACGAGCAGTACTTC

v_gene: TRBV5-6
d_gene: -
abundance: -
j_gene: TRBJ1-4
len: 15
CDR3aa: CASSPRKRGNEKLFF
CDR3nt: TGTGCCAGCAGCCCCCGGAAGAGAGGTAATGAAAAACTGTTTTTT

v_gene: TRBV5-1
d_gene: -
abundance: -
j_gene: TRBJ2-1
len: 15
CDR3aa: CASSDFSSSYNEQFF
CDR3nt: TGCGCCAGCAGCGATTTTTCGAGCTCCTACAATGAGCAGTTCTTC

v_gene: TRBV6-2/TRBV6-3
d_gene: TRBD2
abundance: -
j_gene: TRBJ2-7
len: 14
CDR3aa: CASTPTSVREEQYF
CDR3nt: TGTGCCAGCACCCCGACTAGCGTTCGTGAAGAGCAGTACTTC

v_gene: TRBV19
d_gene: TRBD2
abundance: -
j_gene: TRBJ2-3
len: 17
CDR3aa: CASSSASGGGSTDTQYF
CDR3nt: TGTGCCAGTAGTAGCGCTAGCGGGGGGGGGAGCACAGATACGCAGTATTTT

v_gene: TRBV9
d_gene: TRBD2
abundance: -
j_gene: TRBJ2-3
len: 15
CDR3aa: CASSATSGRTDTQYF
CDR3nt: TGTGCCAGCAGCGCGACTAGCGGGAGAACAGATACGCAGTATTTT

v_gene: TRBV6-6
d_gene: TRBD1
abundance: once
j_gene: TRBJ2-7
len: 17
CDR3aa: CASSRDRGIVYPYEQYF
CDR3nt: TGTGCCAGCAGTCGGGACAGGGGGATAGTATACCCCTACGAGCAGTACTTC

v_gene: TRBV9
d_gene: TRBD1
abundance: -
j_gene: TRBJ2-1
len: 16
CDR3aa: CASSSRQGSGYNEQFF
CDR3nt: TGTGCCAGCAGCTCACGACAGGGCTCCGGTTACAATGAGCAGTTCTTC

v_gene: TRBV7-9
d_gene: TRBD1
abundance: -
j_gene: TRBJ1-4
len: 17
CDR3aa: CASSLGTGTPTNEKLFF
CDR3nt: TGTGCCAGCAGCCTCGGGACAGGGACCCCAACTAATGAAAAACTGTTTTTT

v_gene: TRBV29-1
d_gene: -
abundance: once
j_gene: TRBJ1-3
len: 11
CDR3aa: CSAPAGNTIYF
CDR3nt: TGCAGCGCCCCCGCTGGAAACACCATATATTTT

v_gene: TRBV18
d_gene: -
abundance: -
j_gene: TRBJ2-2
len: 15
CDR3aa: CASSPPRGDTGELFF
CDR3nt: TGTGCCAGCTCACCACCACGGGGTGACACCGGGGAGCTGTTTTTT

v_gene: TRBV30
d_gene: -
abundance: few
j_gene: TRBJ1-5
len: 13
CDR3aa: CAWQTGDNQPQHF
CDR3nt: TGTGCCTGGCAGACAGGAGATAATCAGCCCCAGCATTTT

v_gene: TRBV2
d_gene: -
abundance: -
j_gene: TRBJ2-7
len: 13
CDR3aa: CASDRDSRYEQYF
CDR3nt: TGTGCCAGCGACCGTGACAGTAGGTACGAGCAGTACTTC

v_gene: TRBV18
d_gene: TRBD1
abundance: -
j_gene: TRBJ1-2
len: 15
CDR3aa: CASSQGQGASYGYTF
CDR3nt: TGTGCCAGCTCACAGGGACAGGGGGCTTCCTATGGCTACACCTTC

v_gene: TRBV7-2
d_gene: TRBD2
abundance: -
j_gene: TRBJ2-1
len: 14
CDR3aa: CASKSSGGYNEQFF
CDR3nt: TGTGCCAGCAAGTCTAGCGGGGGTTACAATGAGCAGTTCTTC

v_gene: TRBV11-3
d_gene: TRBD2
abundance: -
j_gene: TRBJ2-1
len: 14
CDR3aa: CASSLGGTRGEQFF
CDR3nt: TGTGCCAGCAGCTTAGGTGGGACTAGGGGTGAGCAGTTCTTC

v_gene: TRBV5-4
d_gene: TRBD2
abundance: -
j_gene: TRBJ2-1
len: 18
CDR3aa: CASSSMTSGSGAYNEQFF
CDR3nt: TGTGCCAGCAGCTCAATGACTAGCGGGAGTGGCGCCTACAATGAGCAGTTCTTC

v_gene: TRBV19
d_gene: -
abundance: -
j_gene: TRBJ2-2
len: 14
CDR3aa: CASGELVGTGELFF
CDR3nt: TGTGCCAGTGGGGAACTAGTGGGCACCGGGGAGCTGTTTTTT

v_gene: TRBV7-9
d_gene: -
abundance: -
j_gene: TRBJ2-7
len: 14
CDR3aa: CASSLGTETYEQYF
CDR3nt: TGTGCCAGCAGCTTAGGGACAGAAACCTACGAGCAGTACTTC

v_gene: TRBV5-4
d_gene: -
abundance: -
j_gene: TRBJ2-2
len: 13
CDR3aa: CASSLSVSGELFF
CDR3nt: TGTGCCAGCAGCTTGTCGGTTTCCGGGGAGCTGTTTTTT

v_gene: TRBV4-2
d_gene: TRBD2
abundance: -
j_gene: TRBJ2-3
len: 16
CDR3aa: CASSQDTASGTDTQYF
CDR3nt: TGTGCCAGCAGCCAAGATACGGCTAGCGGGACAGATACGCAGTATTTT

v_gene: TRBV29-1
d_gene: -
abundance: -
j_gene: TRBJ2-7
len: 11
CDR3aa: CSVAQGYEQYF
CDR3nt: TGCAGCGTGGCCCAGGGCTACGAGCAGTACTTC